Below, 11 T cell receptor beta chains from the same sample are listed, as sequenced in a study of vaccination effects on CD4 cells after COVID-19. In the ViraFEST assay, antigen-specific CD4+ clonotypes were identified by expansion after peptide-pool stimulation. After roughly 10 days in culture, the CD4+ T cells were isolated. The vaccine recipients had no prior SARS-CoV-2 infection, with negative nucleocapsid antibodies. TCRdb's copy holds only in-frame clones and misses some; the assay was immunoSEQ multiplex PCR. The sample shows about 25,000 clones, more than 70% of them seen only once. No antigens are known for them. The sequencing here drew on CD4+ T cells from PBMCs cultured with HCoV-NL63 spike peptides, taken before COVID-19 vaccination. The receptors originated from a human donor who received a COVID-19 vaccine.

The chain employs TRBV20-1 and TRBJ2-1; TRBD2 aligns across 8 bases. Per germline, CDR1 DFQATT and CDR2 SNEGSKA (reference sequence). V dropped 3 bases and J dropped 4; count of bases not matched to a gene: 8. The CDR3 is 15 amino acids. The CDR3 region is CSASVPSGGYNEQFF. In DNA form, the CDR3 reads TGCAGTGCTAGTGTCCCCAGCGGGGGATACAATGAGCAGTTCTTC.

The chain is built from TRBV5-1 and TRBJ2-3; unclear D gene. The CDR3 contains 15 residues. Germline CDR1 reads SGHRS; CDR2 reads YFSETQ. Trimming stripped 2 bases from V and 3 bases from J, with 13 bases between. The CDR3 nucleotides are TGCGCCAGCAGCTTAGGCAGAGTCGTAACAGATACGCAGTATTTT. As protein: CASSLGRVVTDTQYF.

V and J are TRBV6-5 and TRBJ1-1; D ambiguous. The germline gives CDR1 MNHEY, CDR2 SVGAGI. Trimming shortened V by 7 bases and J by 0 bases, and 12 bases separated the two germline ends. The CDR3 runs 14 residues. The CDR3 sequence: CASTFSGLNTEAFF. The DNA of the CDR3 is TGTGCCAGCACTTTTTCGGGGTTGAACACTGAAGCTTTCTTT.

The rearrangement links TRBV11-2 to TRBJ2-7; D remains ambiguous. Looked up from germline, CDR1 is SGHAT and CDR2 is FQNNGV. Trimming took off 3 bases at V and 2 bases at J, with 8 bases between the two ends. There are 13 residues in the CDR3. This chain's CDR3 is CASSFSGTYEQYF. The CDR3 DNA sequence: TGTGCCAGCAGCTTCTCAGGAACCTACGAGCAGTACTTC.

CDR3 sequence (DNA): TGTGCCAGCAGCCGGAAAGTTACAGGGATCACTAATGAAAAACTGTTTTTT. Translating gives CASSRKVTGITNEKLFF. V and J are TRBV4-2 and TRBJ1-4, with D possibly TRBD1 on 6 matching bases. Trimming removed 4 bases at V and 2 bases at J, with 17 bases between. Germline-derived CDR1 and CDR2 are LGHNA and YNFKEQ. The CDR3 has 17 amino acids.

The chain links TRBV11-3 to TRBJ2-1, with a possible D match to TRBD2 (6 bases). Germline V gene sequence: CDR1 SGHNT, CDR2 YENEEA. Trimming left V 3 bases short and J 2 bases short, with 11 bases between. The CDR3 is 15 residues long. This chain's CDR3 is CASSFGTGAYNEQFF. CDR3 in DNA: TGTGCCAGCAGCTTCGGGACTGGCGCCTACAATGAGCAGTTCTTC.

V gene TRBV6-5 combines with J gene TRBJ1-2, with D maybe TRBD1 (6 bases). V lost 8 bases to trimming and J lost 4 bases, with 14 bases between them. CDR3 length: 13 amino acids. CDR1 is MNHEY, CDR2 SVGAGI, per germline. CDR3 region: CASQDRTPYGYTF. CDR3 nucleotide sequence: TGTGCCAGCCAGGACAGAACGCCCTATGGCTACACCTTC.

This clone has just one count. The chain combines TRBV6-5 with TRBJ2-2; no definite D call. This CDR3 contains 13 residues. CDR1 and CDR2 from the germline V gene are MNHEY and SVGAGI. The V gene lost 8 bases and the J gene lost 4 bases, with 11 bases spanning the gap. The CDR3 spells CASLGPGTGELFF. The CDR3 DNA reads TGTGCCAGCCTCGGGCCCGGCACCGGGGAGCTGTTTTTT.

This clone has a handful of counts. The chain has TRBV5-1 and TRBJ2-7, with D uncertain. This CDR3 is built from 15 residues. V lost 5 bases, J lost 1 base, and 16 bases lay in between. Germline V gene sequence: CDR1 SGHRS, CDR2 YFSETQ. The CDR3 DNA follows: TGCGCCAGCAGATTTCGGAGTACAGCATCCTACGAGCAGTACTTC. Amino acids: CASRFRSTASYEQYF.

This clone was picked up a small number of times. The V call is TRBV5-1, the J call TRBJ1-3, with no clear D. V lost 4 bases to trimming and J lost 0 bases, with 5 bases between them. Germline V gene sequence: CDR1 SGHRS, CDR2 YFSETQ. The CDR3 spans 13 residues. CDR3 protein: CASSGNSGNTIYF. As DNA, the CDR3 is TGCGCCAGCAGCGGCAACTCTGGAAACACCATATATTTT.

The chain has TRBV6-4 and TRBJ2-1; 9 nucleotides align to TRBD2. The germline V gene encodes CDR1 MRHNA and CDR2 SNTAGT. The CDR3 totals 19 residues. The ends lost 3 bases at V and 0 bases at J; junction bases unmatched: 12. This CDR3 is CASSEGKAGGSYSYNEQFF. CDR3 in DNA: TGTGCCAGCAGTGAGGGGAAAGCGGGAGGCTCTTACTCCTACAATGAGCAGTTCTTC.